This T cell receptor beta chain was identified during a study of cytomegalovirus exposure and HLA in healthy donors. Overall study: Prior work identified around 110 million unique TCR beta sequences in 150 million to 200 million T cells. Study findings and constraints: Later on, an analysis showed TCR association rates differing by HLA locus, with DRB1 the most and HLA-C the fewest.

It was with 60 Vbeta and 13 Jbeta primers that the PCR ran. Profiling relied on immunoSEQ multiplex PCR, and the TCRdb table lists in-frame clones only, not all of them. The repertoire holds approximately 190,000 clones, with under 90% as singletons. The V gene lost 1 base and the J gene lost 6 bases, with 9 bases spanning the gap. Looked up from germline, CDR1 is MNHNS and CDR2 is SASEGT. This CDR3 contains 13 residues. In regard to this clone: Its specificity is unknown.

The V gene is TRBV6-1, the J gene TRBJ1-2, with no clear D. What was sequenced was PBMCs. This receptor was taken from a boy aged 2 to 10 in good health and CMV-seronegative. The CDR3 DNA reads TGTGCCAGCAGTGAAGGTTACGAGGATGGCTACACCTTC. The encoded protein is CASSEGYEDGYTF.